Given below is one T cell receptor beta chain in context. The CDR3 totals 17 residues. Germline trimming cut 2 bases from V and 2 bases from J; bases unmatched to any gene: 10. Germline CDR1 reads MDHEN; CDR2 reads SYDVKM. The investigators amplified TCR beta CDR3 regions from RNA transcripts. An initial round of RT-PCR targeting the TCR CDR3 relied on the HTBI primer set. TCRdb reprocessed the multiplex PCR reads via MiXCR and lists one record per CDR3 protein. This sample has 400,000 to 550,000 distinct CDR3 sequences, with less than 25% found just once. This specimen comes from a study of T cells in Graves' hyperthyroidism and ophthalmopathy. Patients with uncontrolled infections, other autoimmune diseases, pregnancy or lactation were excluded. Diagnosis relied on clinical symptoms, serum thyroxine and TRAb, thyroid ultrasound and orbital computed tomography. It was over 9.5 ml of fresh peripheral blood that supplied the PBMCs.

V is TRBV28 and J is TRBJ2-5; TRBD2 agrees at 8 bases. The sequence derives from a woman aged 25 to 45 with Graves' ophthalmopathy. Sequenced material: blood. The CDR3 coding sequence is TGTGCCAGCAGTTTAGAGGTCGCGGGGGGTCATCAAGAGACCCAGTACTTC. This encodes CASSLEVAGGHQETQYF.